These T cell receptor beta chains were read from a single sample in a study of T cell repertoires in aging, cancer and after chemotherapy. TCRdb ran MiXCR on the multiplex PCR reads and lists one entry per CDR3 protein. The table records around 1,400 distinct CDR3 sequences, approximately 22% of them present only once. Sequencing was done on a sample of blood. All receptors derive from a human donor with a blood cancer. Each CDR3 is given with its conserved first and last residue. The order of the fields is D gene, clone size, J gene, V gene, CDR3 DNA, CDR3 protein. D genes are given only for firm matches. The size of a clone is reported for some rows only, either as once, few or many, or as a class for expanded clones.

>TRBD1|few|TRBJ2-5|TRBV14
TGTGCCAGCAGCCAGTTACGGGACAGGGTGGAGACCCAGTACTTC
CASSQLRDRVETQYF
>NA|NA|TRBJ2-1|TRBV12-3/TRBV12-4
TGTGCCAGCAGATCTCAACGGAATGAGCAGTTCTTC
CASRSQRNEQFF
>TRBD1|medium-sized|TRBJ2-1|TRBV7-9
TGTGCCAGCAGCCCCCGAGGGGACAGAAACTACAATGAGCAGTTCTTC
CASSPRGDRNYNEQFF
>NA|hyperexpanded|TRBJ1-2|TRBV29-1
TGCAGCGTAGCCGGGCCCCCCTACACCTTC
CSVAGPPYTF
>TRBD1|few|TRBJ1-2|TRBV14
TGTGCCAGCAGCCAAGGACGACAGGGGAGGTATGGCTACACCTTC
CASSQGRQGRYGYTF
>NA|large|TRBJ2-1|TRBV27
TGTGCCAGCAGTTTACAGGGATTCAACCATGAGCAGTTCTTC
CASSLQGFNHEQFF
>NA|NA|TRBJ2-5|TRBV20-1
TGCAGTGCTAGGTCTCCAGGCGCGGAGACCCAGTACTTC
CSARSPGAETQYF
>TRBD1|medium-sized|TRBJ1-2|TRBV20-1
TGCAGTGCTCGACAGGGGCAGGAAGGCTACACCTTC
CSARQGQEGYTF
>NA|medium-sized|TRBJ2-7|TRBV7-2
TGTGCCAGCAGCTCCGCCGGGACGTTTACCTACGAGCAGTACTTC
CASSSAGTFTYEQYF
>TRBD1|large|TRBJ2-7|TRBV20-1
TGCAGTGTTCCGACAGGGCTCTACGAGCAGTACTTC
CSVPTGLYEQYF
>NA|large|TRBJ2-1|TRBV30
TGTGCCTGGAGCCAAGACAATGAGCAGTTCTTC
CAWSQDNEQFF
>NA|NA|TRBJ1-2|TRBV12-3/TRBV12-4
TGTGCCAGCAGTCCTCATACAGGGAACCTTAACTATGGCTACACCTTC
CASSPHTGNLNYGYTF
>NA|medium-sized|TRBJ2-7|TRBV7-2
TGTGCCAGCAGCTTAAGTGGGGGCTACGAGCAGTACTTC
CASSLSGGYEQYF
>TRBD1|NA|TRBJ2-3|TRBV24-1
TGTGCCACCAGTGACGAGACAGGGGGCACAGATACGCAGTATTTT
CATSDETGGTDTQYF
>NA|medium-sized|TRBJ1-6|TRBV5-4
TGTGCCAGCAGCTTGGCAGGAGGGGGGGGTTCACCCCTCCACTTT
CASSLAGGGGSPLHF
>NA|medium-sized|TRBJ2-3|TRBV20-1
TGCAGTGCTACCCGGGATACGCAGTATTTT
CSATRDTQYF
>NA|medium-sized|TRBJ1-6|TRBV28
TGTGCCAGCAGTTTCCCCGCGGAGGGAGGGTCACCCCTCCACTTT
CASSFPAEGGSPLHF
>TRBD1|few|TRBJ1-4|TRBV5-1
TGCGCCAGCAGCCGGGGGACAGGGGGAACTAATGAAAAACTGTTTTTT
CASSRGTGGTNEKLFF
>NA|medium-sized|TRBJ2-3|TRBV7-2
TGTGCCAGCAGCCCCCCAGGGGCCGCAGATACGCAGTATTTT
CASSPPGAADTQYF
>NA|NA|TRBJ2-1|TRBV19
TGTGCCACTAGTATCACAACTGATGAGCAGTTCTTC
CATSITTDEQFF
>NA|few|TRBJ1-5|TRBV20-1
TGCAGTGCTAGAGATGAGAGGAAGGGGAAAGGCAATCAGCCCCAGCATTTT
CSARDERKGKGNQPQHF
>NA|medium-sized|TRBJ2-1|TRBV18
TGTGCCAGCTCACCACGAAGCTACAATGAGCAGTTCTTC
CASSPRSYNEQFF
>NA|medium-sized|TRBJ2-1|TRBV20-1
TGCAGTGCTAGAGACCCAGGGTCCTACAATGAGCAGTTCTTC
CSARDPGSYNEQFF
>NA|NA|TRBJ2-7|TRBV5-4
TGTGCCAGCAGCCCCTCGTTGGGGTTGTCCTACGAGCAGTACTTC
CASSPSLGLSYEQYF
>TRBD2|NA|TRBJ2-2|TRBV19
TGTGCCAGTAGTATATCTAGCGGGTACGTCGGGGAGCTGTTTTTT
CASSISSGYVGELFF
>TRBD2|NA|TRBJ2-2|TRBV29-1
TGCAGCGCATTGAAGCAGGGAAAGGTCCCGGGACTAGCGGAGAACACCGGGGAGCTGTTTTTT
CSALKQGKVPGLAENTGELFF
>NA|few|TRBJ2-3|TRBV10-2
TGCGCCAGCAGTGAGACGGGGAGCACAGATACGCAGTATTTT
CASSETGSTDTQYF
>TRBD1|medium-sized|TRBJ2-7|TRBV6-1
TGTGCCAGCAGTGAAATACAGGGGGCGTACGAGCAGTACTTC
CASSEIQGAYEQYF
>NA|medium-sized|TRBJ1-1|TRBV19
TGTGCCAGTAGTTACGGGGTAGACAACACTGAAGCTTTCTTT
CASSYGVDNTEAFF
>TRBD1|medium-sized|TRBJ1-2|TRBV6-5
TGTGCCAGCAGGTCAGAGCGACAGGGCCCCAACTATGGCTACACCTTC
CASRSERQGPNYGYTF
>TRBD2|medium-sized|TRBJ2-1|TRBV27
TGTGCCAGCAGTTTATTGACTAGCGGGGGCCCCCTCAATGAGCAGTTCTTC
CASSLLTSGGPLNEQFF
>NA|large|TRBJ1-2|TRBV29-1
TGCAGCGTTTTCGGCGGCTCTAACTATGGCTACACCTTC
CSVFGGSNYGYTF
>TRBD2|NA|TRBJ2-3|TRBV19
TGTGCCAGTAGTATATGGGCCGATCGGGGGGGGCCGACAGATACGCAGTATTTT
CASSIWADRGGPTDTQYF
>TRBD2|NA|TRBJ2-1|TRBV19
TGTGCCAGTACCCCGGGACTAGGAGGAGGCAATGAGCAGTTCTTC
CASTPGLGGGNEQFF
>NA|NA|TRBJ1-5|TRBV12-3/TRBV12-4
TGTGCCAGCAGTTTACAGGGTTTGAGCAATCAGCCCCAGCATTTT
CASSLQGLSNQPQHF
>NA|medium-sized|TRBJ1-4|TRBV19
TGTGCCAGTAAGAGTAATGAAAAACTGTTTTTT
CASKSNEKLFF
>NA|NA|TRBJ1-2|TRBV7-2
TGTGCCAGCAGCTTAGAGGGGTCCCGCTACTATGGCTACACCTTC
CASSLEGSRYYGYTF
>NA|large|TRBJ2-1|TRBV19
TGTGCCAGTAGTATAGGCAGGTTCCATGAGCAGTTCTTC
CASSIGRFHEQFF
>TRBD1|large|TRBJ2-1|TRBV6-1
TGTGCCAGCAGTTTAGACAGGGGGGTGGGTTCTCCCTACAATGAGCAGTTCTTC
CASSLDRGVGSPYNEQFF